This T cell receptor (beta chain) was retrieved from a study of immune evolution from preneoplasia to lung adenocarcinoma. Study-level results: Clonality was highest in normal lung, lower in later-stage lesions apparently. Top clone share appeared to fall from AAH through AIS, MIA, adenocarcinoma.

With respect to this clone: Its antigen is as yet unknown.

TCRdb's copy holds only in-frame clones and misses some; the assay was immunoSEQ multiplex PCR. The table has about 8,900 clones, about four fifths seen once; the top ten hold around 13%. This CDR3 comprises 17 residues. Germline V CDR1 and CDR2: SGHDT, YYEEEE. The V end lost 0 bases, the J end lost 5 bases, and 17 bases lay between the germline ends. V and J are TRBV5-6 and TRBJ2-2; D might be TRBD2 (5 bases). Material: FFPE lung adenocarcinoma in situ tissue. This sequence was found in a person aged 80 or older with lung adenocarcinoma. Here the CDR3 reads CASSLEIRPGGTGELFF. The CDR3 DNA reads as TGTGCCAGCAGCTTGGAGATACGCCCCGGCGGGACCGGGGAGCTGTTTTTT.